Included here is one T cell receptor beta chain sequence, with context. The antigen is undetermined. These data come from a study of cytomegalovirus exposure and HLA in healthy donors. Whole-study context: An earlier analysis identified 110 million or so unique TCR beta sequences in 150 million to 200 million T cells. Study outcomes and limitations: Reported findings show TCR beta sequences accurately forecast HLA-A and HLA-B alleles in most subjects. According to an earlier analysis, most TCR beta V segments yielded productive rearrangements about 90% or about 30% of the time.

The PCR ran on 60 Vbeta and 13 Jbeta primers. Libraries were prepared by immunoSEQ multiplex PCR; TCRdb keeps only in-frame clonotypes and omits some of them. The repertoire has about 72,000 clones, roughly four fifths of them found once; the top ten carry roughly 6.8%. The CDR3 is 13 amino acids. Trimming took 4 bases from V and 6 from J, leaving 11 bases between them. Germline V lookup: CDR1 SNHLY, CDR2 FYNNEI. The chain has TRBV2 and TRBJ2-3; D is unresolved. Sample: PBMCs. This clonotype was obtained from a human donor in good health. Here the CDR3 DNA reads TGTGCCAGCAGTGGACTGCTAGTGGATACGCAGTATTTT. It yields the protein CASSGLLVDTQYF.